Sequencing of this T cell receptor (beta chain) was carried out in a study of OX40 agonist ivuxolimab in advanced cancers. Notes on the research overall: Ivuxolimab was a fully human IgG2 agonistic monoclonal antibody targeting the costimulatory receptor OX40 (CD134). Of the 50 or so patients in dose escalation, approximately 20 had hepatocellular carcinoma, approximately 15 had melanoma, 9 had renal cell carcinoma and 9 had head and neck cancer. The point of sequencing TCRbeta in the periphery was to test whether ivuxolimab changed TCR sequence diversity and drove clonal T-cell expansion. Three dose-escalation patients achieved partial responses, one with hepatocellular carcinoma and two with cutaneous melanoma. Intravenous ivuxolimab was administered to patients every 2 weeks at six dose levels: 0.01, 0.1, 0.3, 1.5, 3 and 10 mg/kg. The paper covers the monotherapy dose-escalation part of the phase I ivuxolimab trial, which included N ≈ 50 patients. A male proportion of around 80% and a mean age of 60 years, ranging from roughly 23 to 80, were recorded for the dose-escalation cohort. Prior anti-PD-1, anti-PD-L1 or anti-CTLA-4 therapy was permitted, and checkpoint inhibitors had been received by more than 35% of dose-escalation patients. Overall results and qualifications from the work: Partial responders in the 0.1-3.0 mg/kg groups had among the lowest normalized peripheral clonal expansion, especially among CD8+ T cells. Low levels of normalized T-cell clonal expansion were also seen in some patients who did not respond. At doses of 0.1 to 3.0 mg/kg, clonal expansion of both CD4+ and CD8+ blood T cells was observed from baseline to week 6. The antigen specificity of the peripheral T cells that underwent clonal expansion was not determined. After ivuxolimab, expanded clones were on average more numerous among CD8+ T cells than among CD4+ T cells.

In this sample, this clone turned up once. The antigen it recognizes is unknown. The input lacks base qualities; no much larger clone sits a single base away. To sequence the TCRbeta CDR3 region, genomic DNA was isolated from the sorted cells. TCRbeta CDR3 regions were sequenced using the immunoSEQ Assay. TCRdb's version of the immuneACCESS table is confined to in-frame rearrangements and falls short of the full clone set. An unresolved V gene accounts for under half of the shortfall where checked; the remainder is of unknown origin. A total of more than 25,000 clones appear in this sample, 86% of them only once. The ten largest clones represent 25% to 40% of the sample. From the cysteine through the phenylalanine, the CDR3 covers 14 amino acids. CDR3 DNA is the only sequence kept; it has 42 bases, read in frame from the first base. Clipping removes 3 bases from V and 8 bases from J, with 7 as the unmatched junction base count. CDR1 and CDR2, per the germline V gene (reference sequence), are MNHEY and SMNVEV.

Patients with autoimmune disease history or receiving systemic immunosuppression were excluded from the trial. In every dose cohort, peripheral blood was drawn for TCR sequencing at baseline, cycle 4 day 1, and cycle 7 day 1. The samples were taken from a phase I, first-in-human, multicenter, open-label dose-escalation trial of ivuxolimab. The trial enrolled adults with locally advanced or metastatic head and neck squamous cell, hepatocellular, melanoma or renal cell carcinoma. Before TCR sequencing, CD4+ and CD8+ T cells were separately sorted from peripheral blood. The receptor was isolated from an adult with an advanced solid tumor such as melanoma, head and neck, liver or kidney cancer. The chain is assembled from TRBV27 and TRBJ1-1, with 9 bases in between that match TRBD1. Sequenced here: CD4+ or CD8+ T cells sorted from blood, sampled in a trial of the OX40 agonist ivuxolimab. The nucleotides read TGTGCCAGCAGTTTGGGACAGGGTCTCGGAGAAGCTTTCTTT. The encoded protein is CASSLGQGLGEAFF.